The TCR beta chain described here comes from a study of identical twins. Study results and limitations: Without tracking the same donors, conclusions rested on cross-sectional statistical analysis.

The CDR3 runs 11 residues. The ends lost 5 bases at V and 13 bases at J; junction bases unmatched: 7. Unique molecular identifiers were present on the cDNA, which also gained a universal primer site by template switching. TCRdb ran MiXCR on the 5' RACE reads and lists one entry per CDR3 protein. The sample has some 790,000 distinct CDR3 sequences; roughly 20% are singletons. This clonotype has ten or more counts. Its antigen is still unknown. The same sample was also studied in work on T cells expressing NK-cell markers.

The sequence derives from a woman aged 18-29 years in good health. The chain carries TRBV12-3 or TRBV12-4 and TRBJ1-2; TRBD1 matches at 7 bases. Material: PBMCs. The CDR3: CASSPGQVGTF. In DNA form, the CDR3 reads TGTGCCAGCAGTCCCGGACAGGTCGGCACCTTC.